The entry below describes one T cell receptor (beta chain). The sample comes from a study of T cell changes during pregnancy in multiple sclerosis. The method was immunoSEQ multiplex PCR; TCRdb's version includes in-frame clones alone and lacks a portion of them. The sample yields more than 75,000 clones, approximately 94% seen once. This TCR was sampled from a female donor with multiple sclerosis, enrolled in a pregnancy study. The input for sequencing was peripheral blood, taken in the third trimester of pregnancy.

The CDR3, as DNA: TGCGCCAGCAGCCGGGACATCGCGTATGGCTACACCTTC. This gives the protein CASSRDIAYGYTF. The chain joins TRBV5-1 to TRBJ1-2; D perhaps matches TRBD1 (6 bases). CDR1 and CDR2 from the germline V gene are SGHRS and YFSETQ. The ends were cut back, 4 bases at V and 5 bases at J, with 12 bases in the middle. This CDR3 has 13 residues. Looking up the rest from reference TRBV5-1 and TRBJ1-2 gives the full variable domain: KAGVTQTPRYLIKTRGQQVTLSCSPISGHRSVSWYQQTPGQGLQFLFEYFSETQRNKGNFPGRFSGRQFSNSRSEMNVSTLELGDSALYLCASSRDIAYGYTFGSGTRLTVV.